Presented here are 16 T cell receptor beta chains from one specimen sequenced in a study of cytomegalovirus exposure and HLA in healthy donors. Primers: 60 Vbeta forward and 13 Jbeta reverse. Some clones are missing from TCRdb's copy, which holds only in-frame ones; the method was immunoSEQ multiplex PCR. The sample yields about 180,000 clones, roughly 79% seen once. The source material was PBMCs. The receptors stem from a man aged 25-45 years in good health and CMV-seronegative.

The CDR3 coding sequence is TGTGCCAGCAGTTACCTAGGACAGGGGTACAGCTATGGCTACACCTTC. It is translated as CASSYLGQGYSYGYTF. The gene calls are TRBV6-5 and TRBJ1-2; 9 bases align to TRBD1. V lost 2 bases, J lost 4 bases, and 8 bases stayed unmatched. The CDR3 extends over 16 amino acids. The V gene's germline CDR1 is MNHEY and CDR2 SVGAGI.

The V call is TRBV27, the J call TRBJ2-7, with 10 bases matching TRBD2. This CDR3 has 16 residues. Germline loops: CDR1 MNHEY, CDR2 SMNVEV (reference sequence). Losses at the gene ends were 8 bases for V and 2 bases for J; bases not matched to a gene: 12. The CDR3 bases are TGTGCCAGCTCCCAGGGTAGGACTAGCGGCACCTACGAGCAGTACTTC. Translation gives CASSQGRTSGTYEQYF.

This chain links TRBV28 with TRBJ2-2; TRBD2 aligns across 7 bases. CDR3 length equals 15 residues. V lost 5 bases and J lost 7; bases outside the gene matches: 10. CDR1 is MDHEN, CDR2 SYDVKM, per germline. The CDR3 DNA sequence: TGTGCCAGCAGTGGGGAGGGGAAGAGGGGCGGGGAGCTGTTTTTT. Its translation is CASSGEGKRGGELFF.

Only one count was recorded for this clone. CDR3 region: CASSLGQSVEKLFF. CDR3 bases: TGTGCCAGCAGCTTGGGGCAGAGCGTTGAAAAACTGTTTTTT. V gene TRBV5-4 combines with J gene TRBJ1-4; no firm D call. The CDR3 has 14 residues. Between the trimmed V and J ends, which lost 0 bases and 7 bases, there was a span of 10 bases. CDR1 and CDR2 (germline): SGHNT, YYREEE (reference sequence).

The gene calls are TRBV6-5 and TRBJ2-2; D unclear. Trimming cost V 0 bases and J 7 bases, with 6 bases left between them. Germline CDR1 is MNHEY and CDR2 is SVGAGI. The CDR3 sequence is 13 residues long. Here the CDR3 reads CASSYSRHGELFF. The CDR3 DNA reads as TGTGCCAGCAGTTACTCGAGGCACGGGGAGCTGTTTTTT.

The chain is built from TRBV30 and TRBJ2-3, with 13 bases fitting TRBD2. Trimming cost V 0 bases and J 5 bases; bases outside gene matches: 5. CDR1 is GTSNPN, CDR2 SVGIG, per germline (reference sequence). The CDR3 is 16 amino acids. As DNA, the CDR3 is TGTGCCTGGAGTGTACGGGGACTAGCGGGGTTAGATACGCAGTATTTT. Residues: CAWSVRGLAGLDTQYF.

V usage is TRBV7-9 and J usage is TRBJ2-2; D may be TRBD1 (5 bases). The CDR3 runs to 16 residues. V was cut by 0 bases and J by 2 bases, with 10 bases left in between. The germline CDR1 and CDR2 sequences are SEHNR and FQNEAQ (reference sequence). The CDR3 DNA reads TGTGCCAGCAGCTTAGCTGGTAGGACAAACACCGGGGAGCTGTTTTTT. Translated: CASSLAGRTNTGELFF.

This chain links TRBV6-1 with TRBJ1-5; weak D call: TRBD1 (5 bases). This CDR3 is 14 amino acids long. Germline V gives CDR1 MNHNS, CDR2 SASEGT. The germline V and J ends were trimmed by 2 bases and 3 bases, with 8 bases remaining between them. The CDR3 is CASSESGYNQPQHF. The CDR3 DNA follows: TGTGCCAGCAGTGAATCAGGGTACAATCAGCCCCAGCATTTT.

This clone was recorded once. This chain connects TRBV27 to TRBJ2-7; D may be TRBD1 (6 bases). The germline gives CDR1 MNHEY, CDR2 SMNVEV (reference sequence). V was cut by 6 bases and J by 5 bases, with 20 bases left in between. The CDR3 has 15 residues. CDR3 coding DNA: TGTGCCAGCAGGAGCAACCCAGGGGTTTTCGACGAGCAGTACTTC. Translating it yields CASRSNPGVFDEQYF.

The CDR3 is CASSQDSPSGTYNEQFF. In DNA, the CDR3 is TGCGCCAGCAGCCAAGATTCTCCTAGCGGGACCTACAATGAGCAGTTCTTC. The chain joins TRBV4-3 to TRBJ2-1; TRBD2 matches 9 bases. The CDR3 is 17 amino acids. The ends lost 0 bases at V and 2 bases at J; junction bases unmatched: 5. Germline CDR1 is LGHNA and CDR2 is YSLEER.

The chain couples TRBV6-1 to TRBJ1-4; a weak D match, TRBD1 (5 bases). Germline V lookup: CDR1 MNHNS, CDR2 SASEGT. Between the trimmed V and J ends, which lost 10 bases and 8 bases, there was a span of 23 bases. The CDR3 is 15 amino acids. CDR3 in amino acids: CATSPGGSIGEKLFF. CDR3 DNA sequence: TGTGCCACGAGTCCGGGGGGGAGTATTGGAGAAAAACTGTTTTTT.

The chain uses TRBV19 and TRBJ2-7, with D unclear. The CDR3 contains 11 residues. Between the trimmed V and J ends, which lost 6 bases and 3 bases, there was a span of 6 bases. Looked up from germline, CDR1 is LNHDA and CDR2 is SQIVND (reference sequence). The CDR3 sequence: CASSNSYEQYF. The CDR3 region has the DNA TGTGCCAGTAGCAACAGCTACGAGCAGTACTTC.

This clone was seen more than once but under ten times. The gene calls are TRBV5-1 and TRBJ2-2, with TRBD1 identical over 8 bases. Germline trimming cut 0 bases from V and 1 base from J; bases unmatched to any gene: 8. CDR1 and CDR2 (germline): SGHRS, YFSETQ. The CDR3 spans 18 residues. CDR3 sequence: CASSLEGTGGQNTGELFF. CDR3 in DNA: TGCGCCAGCAGCTTGGAAGGGACAGGAGGACAGAACACCGGGGAGCTGTTTTTT.

This clone was seen just once. This chain uses TRBV5-1 with TRBJ1-5; TRBD1 matches at 9 bases. Germline loops: CDR1 SGHRS, CDR2 YFSETQ. V was clipped by 5 bases and J by 5 bases; unmatched bases: 8. The CDR3 has 15 residues. CDR3 DNA sequence: TGCGCCAGCAGACCCGCGGACAGGGGTGATCAGCCCCAGCATTTT. Translation: CASRPADRGDQPQHF.

This chain connects TRBV30 to TRBJ1-2; 9 nucleotides agree with TRBD1. In germline, CDR1 is GTSNPN, CDR2 SVGIG (reference sequence). The CDR3 totals 15 residues. V shed 0 bases, J shed 3 bases, and the junction held 5 bases outside the gene matches. The CDR3 here is CAWSVRRTGDYGYTF. DNA for the CDR3: TGTGCCTGGAGTGTACGTAGGACAGGGGACTATGGCTACACCTTC.

This clone was detected a few times. The rearrangement joins TRBV5-4 to TRBJ2-2, with 7 bases matching TRBD2. Germline CDR1 and CDR2: SGHNT and YYREEE (reference sequence). The J segment lost 3 bases and the V segment lost 2 bases, leaving 4 bases of the junction unmatched. This CDR3 is built from 15 residues. CDR3: CASSLGRGYTGELFF. The DNA for the CDR3 is TGTGCCAGCAGCTTAGGGCGGGGGTACACCGGGGAGCTGTTTTTT.